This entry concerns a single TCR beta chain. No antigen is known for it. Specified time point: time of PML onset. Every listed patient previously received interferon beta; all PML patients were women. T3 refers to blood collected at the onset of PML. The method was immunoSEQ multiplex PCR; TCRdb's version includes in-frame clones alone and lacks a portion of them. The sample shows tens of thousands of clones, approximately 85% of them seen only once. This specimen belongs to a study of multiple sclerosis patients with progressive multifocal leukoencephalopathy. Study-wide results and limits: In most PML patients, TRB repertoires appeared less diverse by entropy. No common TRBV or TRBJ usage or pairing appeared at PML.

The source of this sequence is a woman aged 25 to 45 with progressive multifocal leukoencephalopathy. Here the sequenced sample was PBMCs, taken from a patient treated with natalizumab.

CDR3 coding DNA: TGTGCCAGCAGCCAATGGACTAGCGGGAACAATGAGCAGTTCTTC. This sequence encodes CASSQWTSGNNEQFF. This sequence joins TRBV14 and TRBJ2-1; 12 bases line up with TRBD2. In germline, CDR1 is SGHDN, CDR2 FVKESK. V shed 2 bases, J shed 5 bases, and the junction held 1 base outside the gene matches. The CDR3 extends over 15 amino acids. The full variable domain, with the rest looked up from reference TRBV14 and TRBJ2-1, is EAGVTQFPSHSVIEKGQTVTLRCDPISGHDNLYWYRRVMGKEIKFLLHFVKESKQDESGMPNNRFLAERTGGTYSTLKVQPAELEDSGVYFCASSQWTSGNNEQFFGPGTRLTVL.